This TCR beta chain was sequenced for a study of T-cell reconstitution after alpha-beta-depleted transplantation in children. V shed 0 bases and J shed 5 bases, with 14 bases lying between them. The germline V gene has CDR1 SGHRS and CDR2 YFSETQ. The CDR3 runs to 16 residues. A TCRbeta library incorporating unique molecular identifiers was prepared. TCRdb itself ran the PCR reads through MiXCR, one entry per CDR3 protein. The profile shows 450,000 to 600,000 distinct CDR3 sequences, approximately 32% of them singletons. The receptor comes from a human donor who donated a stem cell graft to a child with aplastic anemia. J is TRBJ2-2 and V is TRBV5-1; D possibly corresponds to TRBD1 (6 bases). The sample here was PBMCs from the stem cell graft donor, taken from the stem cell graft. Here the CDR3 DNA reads TGCGCCAGCAGCTTGGTTCAGGGGTTTGGAACCGGGGAGCTGTTTTTT. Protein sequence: CASSLVQGFGTGELFF. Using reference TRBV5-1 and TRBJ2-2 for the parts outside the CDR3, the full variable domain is KAGVTQTPRYLIKTRGQQVTLSCSPISGHRSVSWYQQTPGQGLQFLFEYFSETQRNKGNFPGRFSGRQFSNSRSEMNVSTLELGDSALYLCASSLVQGFGTGELFFGEGSRLTVL.